Reported below is one T cell receptor beta chain. TCRdb keeps only in-frame clones here, not all; method: immunoSEQ multiplex PCR. This repertoire shows 70,000 to 90,000 clones, 94% found once; its top ten account for about 6%. The sample originates from a study of control samples from healthy donors and cancer patients. CDR3 length: 15 amino acids. V lost 3 bases and J lost 7, with 13 bases in between. The germline V gene encodes CDR1 MNHNS and CDR2 SASEGT. This chain joins TRBV6-1 and TRBJ1-6; possible D gene TRBD1, 5 bases. The receptor comes from a woman in her 40s in good health. Sequenced input: blood. The CDR3 DNA reads as TGTGCCAGCAGTGACATCCAGGGCGGAAATTCACCCCTCCACTTT. Translated, it gives CASSDIQGGNSPLHF.